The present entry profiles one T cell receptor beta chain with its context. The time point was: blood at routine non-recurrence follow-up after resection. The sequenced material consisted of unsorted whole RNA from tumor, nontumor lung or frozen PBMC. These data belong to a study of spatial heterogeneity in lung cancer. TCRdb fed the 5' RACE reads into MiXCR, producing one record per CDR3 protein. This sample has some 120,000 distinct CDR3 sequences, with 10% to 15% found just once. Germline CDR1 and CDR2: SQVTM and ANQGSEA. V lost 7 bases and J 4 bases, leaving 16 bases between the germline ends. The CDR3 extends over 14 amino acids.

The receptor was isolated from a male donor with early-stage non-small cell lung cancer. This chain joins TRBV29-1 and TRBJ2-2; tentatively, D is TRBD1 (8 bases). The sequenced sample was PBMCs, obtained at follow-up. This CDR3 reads CSGKTGEGTGELFF. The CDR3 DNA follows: TGCAGCGGCAAGACAGGGGAGGGCACCGGGGAGCTGTTTTTT.